This is a list of T cell receptor beta chains from one sample in a study of T cell responses to AZD1222 COVID-19 vaccine. This table comes from immunoSEQ multiplex PCR, and its TCRdb copy is limited to in-frame clones, with some not included. In the table there are approximately 110,000 clones, more than 80% of which are singletons. Sequences were derived from peripheral blood, sampled on day 0 of AZD1222 vaccination. The receptors originated from an adult in good health. Both conserved end residues are part of each CDR3. D genes are given only for firm matches. Expanded clones get a size class; other rows say once, few or many, or leave the size out.

TRBJ1-2 | TRBV6-8 | - | - | TGTGCCAGCAGTCGCCGGTGGGATAACTTC | CASSRRWDNF
TRBJ1-5 | TRBV7-2 | - | - | TGTGCCAGCAGCGAGGGGGGCGGCGGCAATCAGCCCCAGCATTTT | CASSEGGGGNQPQHF
TRBJ2-1 | TRBV19 | TRBD2 | - | TGTGCCAGTAGTATAACTAGCGGGAACTACAATGAGCAGTTCTTC | CASSITSGNYNEQFF
TRBJ2-7 | TRBV7-2 | - | - | TGTGCCAGCAGCCCCGGACAGCCTAGTACCTACGAGCAGTACTTC | CASSPGQPSTYEQYF
TRBJ1-3 | TRBV3-1/TRBV3-2 | - | - | TGTGCCAGCAGCCGTTCACGGCCCTCTGGAAACACCATATATTTT | CASSRSRPSGNTIYF
TRBJ1-4 | TRBV5-6 | - | - | TGTGCCAGCAGCTTACGGACCCAATCGAGTGGAAAACTGTTTTTT | CASSLRTQSSGKLFF
TRBJ2-5 | TRBV10-1 | - | - | TGCGCCAGCAGGGCAGGGAAAGGGGAGACCCAGTACTTC | CASRAGKGETQYF
TRBJ2-7 | TRBV5-1 | - | - | TGCGCCAGCAGCTTTCCCACGAGGGAGCAGTACTTC | CASSFPTREQYF
TRBJ2-2 | TRBV21-1 | - | once | TGTGCCAGCAGCAAAGATAGCGACGAAAGGCGGGAAATAAAGAACACCGGGGAGCTGTTTTTT | CASSKDSDERREIKNTGELFF
TRBJ2-2 | TRBV4-2 | TRBD1 | - | TGTGCCAGCAGACACCAGAGGGGGCGGACCGGGGAGCTGTTTTTT | CASRHQRGRTGELFF
TRBJ2-7 | TRBV6-5 | TRBD1 | - | TGTGCCAGCAAGCCGGGACAGGGTCTATACGAGCAGTACTTC | CASKPGQGLYEQYF
TRBJ2-2 | TRBV18 | - | - | TGTGCCAGCTCACCAGTGACATTGAACACCGGGGAGCTGTTTTTT | CASSPVTLNTGELFF
TRBJ1-1 | TRBV29-1 | - | once | TGCAGCGTTGAAGGGACGGAGTACACTGAAGCTTTCTTT | CSVEGTEYTEAFF
TRBJ1-5 | TRBV7-9 | - | - | TGTGCCAGCAGCCAGTTAGGGGGAATCAATCAGCCCCAGCATTTT | CASSQLGGINQPQHF
TRBJ2-3 | TRBV5-5 | TRBD2 | - | TGTGCCAGCAGTGCACTAGCGGGGGGCCAAGGCACAGATACGCAGTATTTT | CASSALAGGQGTDTQYF
TRBJ2-1 | TRBV6-1 | - | - | TGTGCCAGCAGTGAACTCGGCGGGGAGTATGAGCAGTTCTTC | CASSELGGEYEQFF
TRBJ2-1 | TRBV18 | TRBD1 | - | TGTGCCAGCTCACTCGGACAGGGGGCCTACAATGAGCAGTTCTTC | CASSLGQGAYNEQFF
TRBJ2-7 | TRBV30 | - | - | TGTGCCTGGAGTAGCGGATCCTACGAGCAGTACTTC | CAWSSGSYEQYF
TRBJ1-5 | TRBV6-4 | - | - | TGTGCCAGCAGTGAACAGGGTGGCAATCAGCCCCAGCATTTT | CASSEQGGNQPQHF
TRBJ1-4 | TRBV6-5 | - | - | TGTGCCAGCAGTCCACAGTTAAGGGATGAAAAACTGTTTTTT | CASSPQLRDEKLFF
TRBJ2-5 | TRBV24-1 | - | - | TGTGCCACCAGTGATTTGACGGGAGATTCTGAGACCCAGTACTTC | CATSDLTGDSETQYF
TRBJ2-7 | TRBV28 | - | - | TGTGCCAGCAGTTTATCGACAGACCTATCCTACGAGCAGTACTTC | CASSLSTDLSYEQYF
TRBJ2-5 | TRBV10-3 | - | - | TGTGCCATCAGTGAGCATCCAGGGAACCAAGAGACCCAGTACTTC | CAISEHPGNQETQYF